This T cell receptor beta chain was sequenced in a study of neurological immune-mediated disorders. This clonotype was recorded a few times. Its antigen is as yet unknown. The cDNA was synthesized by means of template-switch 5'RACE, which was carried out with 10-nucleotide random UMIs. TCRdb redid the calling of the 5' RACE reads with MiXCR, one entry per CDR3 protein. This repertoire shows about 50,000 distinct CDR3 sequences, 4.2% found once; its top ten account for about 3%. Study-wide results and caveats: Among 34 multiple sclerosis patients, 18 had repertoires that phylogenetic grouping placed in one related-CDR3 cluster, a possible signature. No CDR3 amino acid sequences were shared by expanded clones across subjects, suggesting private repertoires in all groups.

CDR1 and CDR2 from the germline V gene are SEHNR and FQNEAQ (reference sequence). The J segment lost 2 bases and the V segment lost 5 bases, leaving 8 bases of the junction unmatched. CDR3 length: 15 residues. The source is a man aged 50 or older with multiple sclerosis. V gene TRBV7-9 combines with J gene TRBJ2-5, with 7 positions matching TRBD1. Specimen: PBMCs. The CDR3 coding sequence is TGTGCCAGCAGCACCCCCAGGACAGGACAAGAGACCCAGTACTTC. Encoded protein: CASSTPRTGQETQYF. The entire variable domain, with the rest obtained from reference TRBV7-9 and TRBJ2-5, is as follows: DTGVSQNPRHKITKRGQNVTFRCDPISEHNRLYWYRQTLGQGPEFLTYFQNEAQLEKSRLLSDRFSAERPKGSFSTLEIQRTEQGDSAMYLCASSTPRTGQETQYFGPGTRLLVL.